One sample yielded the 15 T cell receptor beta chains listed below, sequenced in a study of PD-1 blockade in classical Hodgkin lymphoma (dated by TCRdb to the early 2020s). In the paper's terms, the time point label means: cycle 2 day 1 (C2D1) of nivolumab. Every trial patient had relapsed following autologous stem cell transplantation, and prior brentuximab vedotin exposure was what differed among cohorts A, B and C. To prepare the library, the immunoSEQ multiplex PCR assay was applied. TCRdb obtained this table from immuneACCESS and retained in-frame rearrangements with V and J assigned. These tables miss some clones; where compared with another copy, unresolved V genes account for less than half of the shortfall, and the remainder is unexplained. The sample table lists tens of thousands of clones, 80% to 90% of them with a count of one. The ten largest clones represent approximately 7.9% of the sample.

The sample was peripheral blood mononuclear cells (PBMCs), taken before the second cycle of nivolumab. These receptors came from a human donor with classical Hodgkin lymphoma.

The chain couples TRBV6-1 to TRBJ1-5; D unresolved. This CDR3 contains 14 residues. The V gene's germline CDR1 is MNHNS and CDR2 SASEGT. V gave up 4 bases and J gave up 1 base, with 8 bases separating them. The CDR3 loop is CASSVWPSNQPQHF. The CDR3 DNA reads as TGTGCCAGCAGTGTCTGGCCGAGCAATCAGCCCCAGCATTTT.

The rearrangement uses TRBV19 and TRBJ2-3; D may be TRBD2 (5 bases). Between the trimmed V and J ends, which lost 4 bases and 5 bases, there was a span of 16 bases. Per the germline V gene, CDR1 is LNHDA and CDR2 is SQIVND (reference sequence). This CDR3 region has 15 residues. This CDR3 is CASSRIRGNGDTQYF. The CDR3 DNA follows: TGTGCCAGTAGTAGGATCCGAGGGAATGGAGATACGCAGTATTTT.

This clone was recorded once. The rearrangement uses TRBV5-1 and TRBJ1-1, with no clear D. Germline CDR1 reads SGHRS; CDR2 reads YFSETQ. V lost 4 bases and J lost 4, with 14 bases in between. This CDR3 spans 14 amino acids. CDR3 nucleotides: TGCGCCAGCAGCAGCGGGTGGGCTGGCACTGAAGCTTTCTTT. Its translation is CASSSGWAGTEAFF. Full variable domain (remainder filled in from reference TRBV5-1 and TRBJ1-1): KAGVTQTPRYLIKTRGQQVTLSCSPISGHRSVSWYQQTPGQGLQFLFEYFSETQRNKGNFPGRFSGRQFSNSRSEMNVSTLELGDSALYLCASSSGWAGTEAFFGQGTRLTVV.

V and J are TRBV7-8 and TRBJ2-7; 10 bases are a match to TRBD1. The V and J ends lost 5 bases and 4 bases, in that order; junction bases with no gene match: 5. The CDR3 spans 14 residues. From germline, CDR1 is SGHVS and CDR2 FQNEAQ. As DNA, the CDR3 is TGTGCCAGCAGCGACCCGGGACAGGGGTACGAGCAGTACTTC. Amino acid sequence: CASSDPGQGYEQYF.

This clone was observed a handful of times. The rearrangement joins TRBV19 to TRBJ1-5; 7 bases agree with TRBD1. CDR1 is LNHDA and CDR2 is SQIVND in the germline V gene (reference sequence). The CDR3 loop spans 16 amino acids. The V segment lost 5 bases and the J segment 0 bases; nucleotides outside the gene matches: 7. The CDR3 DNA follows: TGTGCCAGTAGTGGATTGACAGGGTATAGCAATCAGCCCCAGCATTTT. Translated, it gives CASSGLTGYSNQPQHF.

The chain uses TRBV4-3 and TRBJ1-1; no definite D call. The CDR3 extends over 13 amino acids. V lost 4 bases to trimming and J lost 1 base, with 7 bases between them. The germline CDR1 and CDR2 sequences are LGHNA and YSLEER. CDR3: CASSLNKNTEAFF. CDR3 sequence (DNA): TGCGCCAGCAGCCTAAACAAGAACACTGAAGCTTTCTTT.

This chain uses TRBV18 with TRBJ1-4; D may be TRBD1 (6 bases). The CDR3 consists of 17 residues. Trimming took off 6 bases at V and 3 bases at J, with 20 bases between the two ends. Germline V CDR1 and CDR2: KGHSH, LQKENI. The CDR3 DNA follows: TGTGCCAGCTCTCAAACTCTTCAGGGGTCGGCTAATGAAAAACTGTTTTTT. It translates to CASSQTLQGSANEKLFF.

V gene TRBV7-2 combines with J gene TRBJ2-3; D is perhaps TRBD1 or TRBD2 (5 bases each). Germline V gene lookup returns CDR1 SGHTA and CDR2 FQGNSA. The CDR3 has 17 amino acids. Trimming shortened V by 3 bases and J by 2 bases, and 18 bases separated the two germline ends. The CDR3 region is CASSLGDPRYPTDTQYF. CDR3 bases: TGTGCCAGCAGCTTGGGGGACCCCAGGTACCCCACAGATACGCAGTATTTT.

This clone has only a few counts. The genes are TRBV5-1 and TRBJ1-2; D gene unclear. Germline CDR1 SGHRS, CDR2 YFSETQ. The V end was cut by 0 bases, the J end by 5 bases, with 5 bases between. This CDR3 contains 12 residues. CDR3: CASSLDGYGYTF. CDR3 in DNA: TGCGCCAGCAGCTTGGATGGGTATGGCTACACCTTC. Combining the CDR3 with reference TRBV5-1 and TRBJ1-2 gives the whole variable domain KAGVTQTPRYLIKTRGQQVTLSCSPISGHRSVSWYQQTPGQGLQFLFEYFSETQRNKGNFPGRFSGRQFSNSRSEMNVSTLELGDSALYLCASSLDGYGYTFGSGTRLTVV.

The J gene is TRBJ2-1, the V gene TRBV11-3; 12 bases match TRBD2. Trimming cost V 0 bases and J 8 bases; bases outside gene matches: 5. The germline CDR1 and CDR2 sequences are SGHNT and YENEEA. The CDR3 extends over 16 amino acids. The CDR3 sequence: CASSLDGLAGFDEQFF. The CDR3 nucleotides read TGTGCCAGCAGCTTAGACGGACTAGCGGGGTTCGATGAGCAGTTCTTC.

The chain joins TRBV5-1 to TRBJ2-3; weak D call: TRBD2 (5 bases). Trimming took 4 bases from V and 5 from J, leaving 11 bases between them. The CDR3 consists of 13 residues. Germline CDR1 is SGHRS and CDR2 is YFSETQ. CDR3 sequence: CASSAARGDTQYF. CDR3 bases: TGCGCCAGCAGCGCAGCACGGGGAGATACGCAGTATTTT.

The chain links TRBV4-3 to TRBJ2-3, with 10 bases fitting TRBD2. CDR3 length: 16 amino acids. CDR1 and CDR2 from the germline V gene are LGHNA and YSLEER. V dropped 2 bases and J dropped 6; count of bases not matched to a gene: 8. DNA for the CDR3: TGCGCCAGCAGCCAATTCTTAGCGGGGGGATGGGATACGCAGTATTTT. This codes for CASSQFLAGGWDTQYF.

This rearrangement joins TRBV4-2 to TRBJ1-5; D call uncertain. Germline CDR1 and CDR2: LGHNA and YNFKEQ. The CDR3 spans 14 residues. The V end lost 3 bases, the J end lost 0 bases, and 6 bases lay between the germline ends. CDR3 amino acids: CASSQENSNQPQHF. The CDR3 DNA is TGTGCCAGCAGCCAGGAAAATAGCAATCAGCCCCAGCATTTT.

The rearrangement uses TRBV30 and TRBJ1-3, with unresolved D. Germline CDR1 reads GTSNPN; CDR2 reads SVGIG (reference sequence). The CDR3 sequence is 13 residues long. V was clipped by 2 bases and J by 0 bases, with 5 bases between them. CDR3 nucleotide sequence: TGTGCCTGGAGTCCCGGCTCTGGAAACACCATATATTTT. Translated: CAWSPGSGNTIYF.

CDR3 region: CASSLWGTGDGYGYTF. The CDR3, as DNA: TGTGCCAGCAGTTTATGGGGGACAGGGGACGGCTATGGCTACACCTTC. J is TRBJ1-2 and V is TRBV28; 10 bases align to TRBD1. The CDR3 is 16 amino acids. CDR1 and CDR2 (germline): MDHEN, SYDVKM. The V and J ends lost 0 bases and 4 bases, in that order; junction bases with no gene match: 5.